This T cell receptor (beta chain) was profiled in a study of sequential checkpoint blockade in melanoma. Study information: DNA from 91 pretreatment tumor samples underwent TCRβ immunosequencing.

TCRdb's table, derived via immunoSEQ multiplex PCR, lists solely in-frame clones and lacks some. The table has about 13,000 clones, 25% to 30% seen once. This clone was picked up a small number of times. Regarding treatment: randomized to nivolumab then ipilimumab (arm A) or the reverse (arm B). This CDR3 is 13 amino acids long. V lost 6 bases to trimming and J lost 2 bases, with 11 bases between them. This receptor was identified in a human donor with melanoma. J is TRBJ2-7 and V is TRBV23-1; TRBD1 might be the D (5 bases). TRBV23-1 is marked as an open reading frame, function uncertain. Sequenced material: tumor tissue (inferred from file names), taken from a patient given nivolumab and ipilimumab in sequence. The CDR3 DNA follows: TGCGCCAGCAGCTTGCTACAGGCCTACGAGCAGTACTTC. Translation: CASSLLQAYEQYF.